The source of this TCR beta chain is a study of T cell responses to AZD1222 COVID-19 vaccine. The CDR3 loop spans 15 amino acids. Germline V gene sequence: CDR1 GTSNPN, CDR2 SVGIG (reference sequence). V shed 2 bases and J 5 bases; nucleotides not matched to a gene: 5. With respect to this clone: Its antigen is currently unknown.

Regarding the study as a whole: Spike-wide coverage was observed for vaccine-associated CD4 TCRs, with dominant responses at 160-218 and 743-854. Clonal diversity may have been underestimated in mostly white British donors. Among spike-specific TCRs, nearly half reportedly target unmutated variant regions.

Sequenced by immunoSEQ multiplex PCR; TCRdb stores in-frame clones only, minus some. This sample has approximately 110,000 clones, with around nine tenths found just once. The chain links TRBV30 to TRBJ2-2; 10 nucleotides match TRBD2. Sequencing used peripheral blood, obtained on day 0 of AZD1222 vaccination. The sequence derives from an adult in good health. In nucleotides, the CDR3 is TGTGCCTGGAGTACTGGTAGCGGGAGGACCGGGGAGCTGTTTTTT. Its translation: CAWSTGSGRTGELFF.